These 20 T cell receptor beta chains share one sample of origin, sequenced in a study of cytomegalovirus exposure and HLA in healthy donors. The protocol was immunoSEQ multiplex PCR, while the TCRdb copy is restricted to in-frame clones and leaves out a portion. Of about 58,000 clones listed, roughly nine tenths are singletons. The sample consisted of PBMCs. Receptors were obtained from a man between 18 and 29 years old in good health and CMV-seronegative.

This rearrangement joins TRBV19 to TRBJ1-4, with TRBD1 identical over 7 bases. The CDR3 is 16 residues long. Germline loops: CDR1 LNHDA, CDR2 SQIVND (reference sequence). J lost 8 bases, V lost 1 base, and 10 bases had no gene match. The CDR3 sequence is CASSIVGTGDLEKLFF. The DNA of the CDR3 is TGTGCCAGTAGTATAGTAGGCACAGGGGATCTGGAAAAACTGTTTTTT.

This clone was seen repeatedly, ten times or more. V gene TRBV2 combines with J gene TRBJ2-7; tentative D call: TRBD1 (5 bases). V lost 2 bases and J lost 9, with 17 bases in between. The CDR3 consists of 14 residues. Germline V gives CDR1 SNHLY, CDR2 FYNNEI. CDR3 DNA: TGTGCCAGCAGTGAATCTACAGGCGGCCATTGGCAGTACTTC. This encodes CASSESTGGHWQYF. Looking up the rest from reference TRBV2 and TRBJ2-7 gives the full variable domain: EPEVTQTPSHQVTQMGQEVILRCVPISNHLYFYWYRQILGQKVEFLVSFYNNEISEKSEIFDDQFSVERPDGSNFTLKIRSTKLEDSAMYFCASSESTGGHWQYFGPGTRLTVT.

The genes are TRBV28 and TRBJ2-1; 8 nucleotides align to TRBD2. V lost 3 bases to trimming and J lost 4 bases; unmatched junction nucleotides: 5. Germline values: CDR1 MDHEN, CDR2 SYDVKM. This CDR3 is built from 15 residues. DNA for the CDR3: TGTGCCAGCAGTTTTTCACTAGCGGAATACAATGAGCAGTTCTTC. It yields the protein CASSFSLAEYNEQFF.

This chain uses TRBV14 with TRBJ1-1; the D gene is possibly TRBD1 (5 bases). The V gene lost 0 bases and the J gene lost 7 bases, with 9 bases spanning the gap. The CDR3 covers 13 residues. The V gene's germline CDR1 is SGHDN and CDR2 FVKESK. In DNA form, the CDR3 reads TGTGCCAGCAGCCAAGACGTAAGGGGTGAAGCTTTCTTT. Its protein is CASSQDVRGEAFF.

This rearrangement joins TRBV4-2 to TRBJ2-3; perhaps TRBD1 as D (5 bases). Trimming cost V 1 base and J 4 bases, with 12 bases left between them. CDR1 is LGHNA, CDR2 YNFKEQ, per germline. This CDR3 region has 15 residues. CDR3 in amino acids: CASSQASIGADTQYF. CDR3 sequence (DNA): TGTGCCAGCAGCCAAGCTTCAATAGGGGCAGATACGCAGTATTTT.

The chain combines TRBV27 with TRBJ1-5, with 9 nucleotides matching TRBD1. In germline, CDR1 is MNHEY, CDR2 SMNVEV (reference sequence). This CDR3 spans 18 amino acids. Germline trimming cut 5 bases from V and 0 bases from J; bases unmatched to any gene: 11. This CDR3 is CASSQTPGQGNSNQPQHF. In DNA, the CDR3 is TGTGCCAGCAGTCAAACCCCCGGACAGGGGAATAGCAATCAGCCCCAGCATTTT.

The CDR3 nucleotides read TGTGCCAGCAGCCCCGGGACAGCATTGTACTCCTACGAGCAGTACTTC. Encoded protein: CASSPGTALYSYEQYF. This chain joins TRBV7-2 and TRBJ2-7, with 7 bases identical to TRBD1. Trimming at V came to 5 bases and at J to 0 bases, leaving 10 bases not matched to a gene. This CDR3 spans 16 amino acids. Germline V CDR1 and CDR2: SGHTA, FQGNSA.

CDR3 protein: CASSLGSANYGYTF. The DNA of the CDR3 is TGTGCCAGCAGCTTAGGGTCCGCGAACTATGGCTACACCTTC. This chain uses TRBV7-9 with TRBJ1-2; no reliable D call. Deletions cut 1 base from V and 2 bases from J, with 8 bases between. The CDR3 extends over 14 amino acids. Germline V lookup: CDR1 SEHNR, CDR2 FQNEAQ (reference sequence).

The rearrangement links TRBV4-1 to TRBJ2-7; D ambiguous. The CDR3 is 13 amino acids. Per germline, CDR1 MGHRA and CDR2 YSYEKL. Trimming removed 1 base at V and 3 bases at J, with 7 bases between. CDR3 bases: TGCGCCAGCAGCCAAGTAGGCGGCTACGAGCAGTACTTC. Residues: CASSQVGGYEQYF.

The chain is built from TRBV5-1 and TRBJ2-2; D not resolved. The CDR3 covers 17 residues. The germline gives CDR1 SGHRS, CDR2 YFSETQ. V was cut by 1 base and J by 4 bases, with 17 bases left in between. The CDR3 loop reads CASSLRGTNPSTGELFF. CDR3 nucleotides: TGCGCCAGCAGCTTGAGAGGTACTAACCCCTCCACCGGGGAGCTGTTTTTT.

J is TRBJ1-4 and V is TRBV28; D possibly corresponds to TRBD1 (5 bases). Germline CDR1 reads MDHEN; CDR2 reads SYDVKM. The CDR3 is 20 amino acids. Trimming removed 6 bases from V and 2 bases from J, with 28 bases in between. CDR3 sequence reads: CASRNKAGTVQRATNEKLFF. Here the CDR3 DNA reads TGTGCCAGCAGAAACAAAGCGGGGACGGTGCAGCGCGCTACTAATGAAAAACTGTTTTTT.

The chain combines TRBV27 with TRBJ2-7; the match to TRBD2 covers 8 bases. Germline V gene sequence: CDR1 MNHEY, CDR2 SMNVEV (reference sequence). This CDR3 has 16 amino acids. V shed 6 bases and J 4 bases; nucleotides not matched to a gene: 14. The CDR3 DNA reads TGTGCCAGCAGGCCGAGAATTAGCGGGATTGGTTACGAGCAGTACTTC. It yields the protein CASRPRISGIGYEQYF.

J is TRBJ2-4 and V is TRBV10-3, with D perhaps TRBD2 (6 bases). The CDR3 has 13 residues. CDR1 and CDR2 from the germline V gene are ENHRY and SYGVKD. V was shortened by 10 bases and J by 8 bases, with 18 bases between the two germline ends. The chain's CDR3 is CASSARPGDIQYF. CDR3 in DNA: TGTGCCAGCAGCGCGCGCCCGGGGGACATTCAGTACTTC.

This chain links TRBV6-1 with TRBJ2-1; 8 positions agree with TRBD2. J lost 4 bases, V lost 8 bases, and 7 bases had no gene match. CDR1 and CDR2 (germline): MNHNS, SASEGT. This CDR3 region has 14 residues. The CDR3 reads CASGGLGGYNEQFF. CDR3 DNA sequence: TGTGCCAGCGGGGGACTAGGGGGGTACAATGAGCAGTTCTTC.

V is TRBV2 and J is TRBJ2-7; the D gene is possibly TRBD2 (6 bases). CDR1 is SNHLY and CDR2 is FYNNEI in the germline V gene. The CDR3 is 16 amino acids. The V gene lost 1 base and the J gene lost 5 bases, with 18 bases spanning the gap. The CDR3 spells CASSEGVGGMFNEQYF. Written as DNA, the CDR3 is TGTGCCAGCAGTGAAGGTGTGGGCGGGATGTTTAACGAGCAGTACTTC.

V is TRBV27 and J is TRBJ1-5; 7 bases are shared with TRBD1. The germline V gene has CDR1 MNHEY and CDR2 SMNVEV (reference sequence). Trimming at V came to 1 base and at J to 2 bases, leaving 11 bases not matched to a gene. The CDR3 has 18 residues. CDR3 DNA sequence: TGTGCCAGCAGTTTATTTGGGGCAGGGGGTCTAGGCAATCAGCCCCAGCATTTT. Translation: CASSLFGAGGLGNQPQHF.

The chain joins TRBV6-5 to TRBJ2-7; D possibly corresponds to TRBD2 (6 bases). The CDR3 runs 15 residues. The V gene's germline CDR1 is MNHEY and CDR2 SVGAGI. V lost 7 bases and J lost 2, with 18 bases in between. CDR3 nucleotides: TGTGCCAGCAAAGGTGGCGGGACGCCTCCCTACGAGCAGTACTTC. Protein: CASKGGGTPPYEQYF.

The chain combines TRBV5-1 with TRBJ2-1; D remains unclear. This CDR3 has 13 residues. V was trimmed by 6 bases and J by 6 bases, leaving 13 bases between them. Germline loops: CDR1 SGHRS, CDR2 YFSETQ. The CDR3 DNA reads as TGCGCCAGCACCACCCCAGGATCCAATGAGCAGTTCTTC. Its translation: CASTTPGSNEQFF.

V and J are TRBV28 and TRBJ1-3; TRBD1 matches at 9 bases. The CDR3 is made up of 19 amino acids. Trimming removed 5 bases from V and 0 bases from J; junction bases left unmatched: 14. CDR1 MDHEN and CDR2 SYDVKM come from the germline V gene. The CDR3 loop reads CASSPTGTGLTLSGNTIYF. The CDR3 bases are TGTGCCAGCAGTCCCACCGGGACAGGGTTGACTCTCTCTGGAAACACCATATATTTT. The full variable domain, its missing parts supplied by reference TRBV28 and TRBJ1-3, is DVKVTQSSRYLVKRTGEKVFLECVQDMDHENMFWYRQDPGLGLRLIYFSYDVKMKEKGDIPEGYSVSREKKERFSLILESASTNQTSMYLCASSPTGTGLTLSGNTIYFGEGSWLTVV.

This chain links TRBV10-3 with TRBJ1-5, with D unclear. Germline V gene data show CDR1 as ENHRY and CDR2 as SYGVKD. V gave up 2 bases and J gave up 2 bases, with 10 bases separating them. The CDR3 runs to 15 residues. DNA of the CDR3: TGTGCCATCAGTGAGCCCGGGGAAGGCAATCAGCCCCAGCATTTT. Translated: CAISEPGEGNQPQHF.